The rows below give T cell receptor beta chains drawn from one sample of a study of CD8 T cells in ankylosing spondylitis. TCRdb re-derived calls from the 5' RACE reads in MiXCR, one entry per CDR3 protein. The data show fewer than 550,000 distinct CDR3 sequences, roughly 5% seen once. The sequencing input was blood, either unsorted or a sorted T cell fraction (not recorded which). The receptor source for this set is a male donor with ankylosing spondylitis. CDR3s include the opening cysteine and the closing phenylalanine or tryptophan. The D gene is left open where the match is weak. Clone size is not always given. Where it is, it says once, few, many or a class for expanded clones.

- | TRBJ1-2 | TRBV29-1 | many | TGCAGCGTAGCCGGGACCGCCTATGGCTACACCTTC | CSVAGTAYGYTF
TRBD1 | TRBJ1-5 | TRBV6-2/TRBV6-3 | many | TGTGCCAGCACGGGGGGGACAGGGCCGACTCAGCCCCAGCATTTT | CASTGGTGPTQPQHF
- | TRBJ2-1 | TRBV24-1 | - | TGTGCCACCGCTCTTGGAGGGGCCCATGAGCAGTTCTTC | CATALGGAHEQFF
TRBD1 | TRBJ1-4 | TRBV6-1 | many | TGTGCCAGCAGTCCACTAGGGACAGGGAGGGGTGAAAAACTGTTTTTT | CASSPLGTGRGEKLFF
- | TRBJ2-3 | TRBV4-2 | many | TGTGCCAGCAGCCAAGATCGGCAGGTTACAGATACGCAGTATTTT | CASSQDRQVTDTQYF
- | TRBJ2-5 | TRBV5-1 | few | TGCGCCAGCAGCTTTCCGGGACCATCCCAAGAGACCCAGTACTTC | CASSFPGPSQETQYF
TRBD2 | TRBJ2-7 | TRBV29-1 | few | TGCAGCGTGGAAGGGACTAGCGGGAGGGCGAAGCAGTACTTC | CSVEGTSGRAKQYF
- | TRBJ2-3 | TRBV29-1 | many | TGCAGCGTTCAGCCAGATACGCAGTATTTT | CSVQPDTQYF
- | TRBJ2-7 | TRBV5-1 | many | TGCGCCAGCAGCTCGGACTTGTACACCTACGAGCAGTACTTC | CASSSDLYTYEQYF
TRBD2 | TRBJ2-7 | TRBV11-2 | - | TGTGCCAGCAGCGGAACCGGGACTAGGATAGGCGAGCAGTACTTC | CASSGTGTRIGEQYF
- | TRBJ2-2 | TRBV28 | many | TGTGCCAGCAGTTTATTGGGAAACACCGGGGAGCTGTTTTTT | CASSLLGNTGELFF
TRBD1 | TRBJ1-4 | TRBV20-1 | many | TGCAGTGGGGCGACAGGGGGCCATGAAAAACTGTTTTTT | CSGATGGHEKLFF
- | TRBJ2-1 | TRBV11-2 | few | TGTGCCAGCAGGGGGCCTTCCTACAATGAGCAGTTCTTC | CASRGPSYNEQFF
TRBD1 | TRBJ2-3 | TRBV5-1 | many | TGCGCCAGCAGCGATCGACAGGGGAGCACAGATACGCAGTATTTT | CASSDRQGSTDTQYF
- | TRBJ1-1 | TRBV6-2/TRBV6-3 | few | TGTGCCAGCAGTTATGTGAGACAGACTGAAGCTTTCTTT | CASSYVRQTEAFF
TRBD2 | TRBJ2-5 | TRBV7-2 | - | TGTGCCAGCAGCACCGGGGGGGCCAGGGAGACCCAGTACTTC | CASSTGGARETQYF
- | TRBJ1-1 | TRBV5-1 | many | TGCGCCAGCAAACATACAGGAAAATACACTGAAGCTTTCTTT | CASKHTGKYTEAFF
TRBD1 | TRBJ2-2 | TRBV5-1 | many | TGCGCCAGCAGCTATTCTGTGAGACAGGGGAACACCGGGGAGCTGTTTTTT | CASSYSVRQGNTGELFF
- | TRBJ2-7 | TRBV7-6 | many | TGTGCCAGCAGCAATTATGCGAACTCCTACGAGCAGTACTTC | CASSNYANSYEQYF
TRBD1 | TRBJ2-7 | TRBV27 | many | TGTGCCAGCAGTCCAGGGGGATTCGACGAGCAGTACTTC | CASSPGGFDEQYF
TRBD2 | TRBJ2-7 | TRBV6-2/TRBV6-3 | many | TGTGCCAGCAGTGGGACTAGCGGGCTCGGCGAGCAGTACTTC | CASSGTSGLGEQYF
- | TRBJ2-7 | TRBV6-2/TRBV6-3 | few | TGTGCCAGCAGATCGATGGAAGGAGTTAACGAGCAGTACTTC | CASRSMEGVNEQYF
TRBD1 | TRBJ1-1 | TRBV5-1 | many | TGCGCCAGCAGCCTAGGACAGGGCTTCATGAACACTGAAGCTTTCTTT | CASSLGQGFMNTEAFF
- | TRBJ1-1 | TRBV27 | many | TGTGCCAGCAGTTCCCGGGACACCGTGGTTGAAGCTTTCTTT | CASSSRDTVVEAFF
TRBD1 | TRBJ1-1 | TRBV20-1 | few | TGCAGTGCTAGCCTTCGACCGGGACAGCACGGTCGGAACACTGAAGCTTTCTTT | CSASLRPGQHGRNTEAFF
TRBD1 | TRBJ2-7 | TRBV7-9 | many | TGTGCCAGCAGCTCCAGACAGGGTTCCGAGCAGTACTTC | CASSSRQGSEQYF
- | TRBJ2-7 | TRBV5-1 | few | TGCGCCAGCAGCTTCTCCCGGAGGGGTTACGAGCAGTACTTC | CASSFSRRGYEQYF
- | TRBJ2-3 | TRBV5-6 | many | TGTGCCAGCAGCTTGGCGGCGATCTATACTGGGCGGACAGATACGCAGTATTTT | CASSLAAIYTGRTDTQYF
TRBD1 | TRBJ2-3 | TRBV19 | - | TGTGCCAGTAGTACGGGACAGAACACAGATACGCAGTATTTT | CASSTGQNTDTQYF
- | TRBJ1-5 | TRBV3-1 | many | TGTGCCAGCAGCCAAGGGTACCGCATAAATCAGCCCCAGCATTTT | CASSQGYRINQPQHF
TRBD1 | TRBJ2-1 | TRBV29-1 | many | TGCAGCGTCGAGGGACAGGGGGCCTTCAATGAGCAGTTCTTC | CSVEGQGAFNEQFF
TRBD1 | TRBJ2-7 | TRBV5-5 | few | TGTGCCAGCAGCTTGATTGACAGGGAATACGAGCAGTACTTC | CASSLIDREYEQYF
TRBD1 | TRBJ2-2 | TRBV5-1 | many | TGCGCCAGCAGCGGGACAGCGTACGGGACCGGGGAGCTGTTTTTT | CASSGTAYGTGELFF
- | TRBJ2-7 | TRBV11-2 | - | TGTGCCAGCAGCCTAGGACGGTGGGATTCCTACGAGCAGTACTTC | CASSLGRWDSYEQYF
- | TRBJ1-5 | TRBV12-2 | - | TGTGCAAGTCGCTTAGGAACTCAGCCCCAGCATTTT | CASRLGTQPQHF
TRBD2 | TRBJ2-7 | TRBV27 | many | TGTGCCAGCAGAGTAGCGGGTACCTACGAGCAGTACTTC | CASRVAGTYEQYF
- | TRBJ2-2 | TRBV9 | few | TGTGCCAGCAGCGTACAGGGCAACACCGGGGAGCTGTTTTTT | CASSVQGNTGELFF
TRBD2 | TRBJ2-1 | TRBV4-1 | - | TGCGCCAGCAGCCAAGGGGGGGACTACCCAAATGAGCAGTTCTTC | CASSQGGDYPNEQFF
TRBD1 | TRBJ2-5 | TRBV11-2 | many | TGTGCCAGCAGCCCAAATCCGGGACAGGGGCTTCAAGAGACCCAGTACTTC | CASSPNPGQGLQETQYF
- | TRBJ1-1 | TRBV6-1 | many | TGTGCCAGCATGTTGAGCGTGGCTTTCTTT | CASMLSVAFF
- | TRBJ2-5 | TRBV5-6 | many | TGTGCCAGCAGCTCGGGACCGTACCAAGAGACCCAGTACTTC | CASSSGPYQETQYF
- | TRBJ2-1 | TRBV20-1 | - | TGCAGTGCTAGATCGCATAATGAGCAGTTCTTC | CSARSHNEQFF
TRBD1 | TRBJ1-2 | TRBV5-1 | many | TGCGCCAGCAGCCTAATCCCCCGGGACAGGAAGGGCTACACCTTC | CASSLIPRDRKGYTF
- | TRBJ1-4 | TRBV10-3 | many | TGTGCCATCAGCGGGACGGGACGGAGAAATGAAAAACTGTTTTTT | CAISGTGRRNEKLFF
- | TRBJ2-1 | TRBV28 | - | TGTGCCAGCAGTCTCCCGGGCGGGACGAACAATGAGCAGTTCTTC | CASSLPGGTNNEQFF
- | TRBJ1-2 | TRBV28 | many | TGTGCCAGCAGTCCCTCCCTGTGGGGCAGAGTAGCTAACTATGGCTACACCTTC | CASSPSLWGRVANYGYTF
- | TRBJ2-5 | TRBV6-6 | - | TGTGCCAGCCTAGGGAGGACGACCCAGTACTTC | CASLGRTTQYF
TRBD2 | TRBJ2-1 | TRBV18 | - | TGTGCCAGCTCACCGCCCGGACTAGCTAACGATGAGCAGTTCTTC | CASSPPGLANDEQFF
- | TRBJ2-3 | TRBV7-2 | many | TGTGCCAGCAGCTTATGGTCGGGAGATACGCAGTATTTT | CASSLWSGDTQYF
- | TRBJ1-2 | TRBV5-1 | many | TGCGCCAGCAGCCCGGAGGGGGGCGGTGGCTACACCTTC | CASSPEGGGGYTF
TRBD2 | TRBJ2-7 | TRBV28 | once | TGTGCCAGCAGCTTGACTAGCGGGAGAGTGTACGAGCAGTACTTC | CASSLTSGRVYEQYF
TRBD2 | TRBJ2-1 | TRBV12-3/TRBV12-4 | few | TGTGCCAGCAGCTCAGCGGGGTCCTACAATGAGCAGTTCTTC | CASSSAGSYNEQFF
TRBD2 | TRBJ2-1 | TRBV29-1 | many | TGCAGCGTTGATAGTAGCGGGAGGGGGGTTGGTGAGCAGTTCTTC | CSVDSSGRGVGEQFF
TRBD1 | TRBJ1-1 | TRBV6-5 | many | TGTGCCAGCAGCTACCGACAGGGGACTTCCACTGAAGCTTTCTTT | CASSYRQGTSTEAFF
- | TRBJ1-2 | TRBV7-9 | many | TGTGCCAGCAGCTTAGGATATATGGCGGGAAATGGCTACACCTTC | CASSLGYMAGNGYTF